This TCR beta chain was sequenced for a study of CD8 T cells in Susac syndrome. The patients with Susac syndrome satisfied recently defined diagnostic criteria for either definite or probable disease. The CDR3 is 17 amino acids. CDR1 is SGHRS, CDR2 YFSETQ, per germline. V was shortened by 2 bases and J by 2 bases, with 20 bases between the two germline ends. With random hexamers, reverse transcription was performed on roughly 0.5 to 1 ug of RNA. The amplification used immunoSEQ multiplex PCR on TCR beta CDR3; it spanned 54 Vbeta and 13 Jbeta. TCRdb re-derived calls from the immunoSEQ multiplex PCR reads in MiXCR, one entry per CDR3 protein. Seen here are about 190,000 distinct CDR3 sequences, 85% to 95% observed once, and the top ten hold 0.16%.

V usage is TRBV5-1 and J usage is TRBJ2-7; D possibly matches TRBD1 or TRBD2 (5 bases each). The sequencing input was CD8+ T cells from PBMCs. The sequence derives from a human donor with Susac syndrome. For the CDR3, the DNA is TGCGCCAGCAGCTTAGGATCAACTCGGGACCGAGCCTACGAGCAGTACTTC. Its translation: CASSLGSTRDRAYEQYF. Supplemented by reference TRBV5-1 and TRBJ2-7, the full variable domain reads KAGVTQTPRYLIKTRGQQVTLSCSPISGHRSVSWYQQTPGQGLQFLFEYFSETQRNKGNFPGRFSGRQFSNSRSEMNVSTLELGDSALYLCASSLGSTRDRAYEQYFGPGTRLTVT.